Shown below are 25 T cell receptor beta chains from a single sample sequenced in a study of blood T cell repertoires in COVID-19. TCRdb keeps only in-frame clones here, not all; method: immunoSEQ multiplex PCR. The profile shows some 140,000 clones, about 89% of them singletons. Material: peripheral blood. The receptors stem from a man aged 45-65 years with acute or convalescent COVID-19.

The rearrangement links TRBV5-1 to TRBJ2-1; 10 bases fit TRBD2. V lost 5 bases, J lost 12 bases, and 11 bases stayed unmatched. CDR1 is SGHRS and CDR2 is YFSETQ in the germline V gene. The CDR3 has 14 residues. Here the CDR3 DNA reads TGCGCCAGCAGGCCCGGGACTAGCGAGTATGCGCAGTTCTTC. Encoded protein: CASRPGTSEYAQFF.

This chain connects TRBV28 to TRBJ2-2; the match to TRBD1 covers 10 bases. The V segment lost 4 bases and the J segment 6 bases; nucleotides outside the gene matches: 5. Germline CDR1 is MDHEN and CDR2 is SYDVKM. The CDR3 runs 15 residues. CDR3 region: CASSSGQGISGELFF. The CDR3 bases are TGTGCCAGCAGTTCGGGACAGGGGATCTCCGGGGAGCTGTTTTTT.

V is TRBV7-6 and J is TRBJ2-7; D is possibly TRBD1 (6 bases). The CDR3 extends over 14 amino acids. The germline V gene encodes CDR1 SGHVS and CDR2 FNYEAQ. Trimming shortened V by 0 bases and J by 4 bases, and 10 bases separated the two germline ends. The CDR3 region has the DNA TGTGCCAGCAGCTTAGCGGGCAGGGGTTACGAGCAGTACTTC. It encodes CASSLAGRGYEQYF.

The chain joins TRBV10-2 to TRBJ2-7; perhaps TRBD2 as D (6 bases). Germline loops: CDR1 WSHSY, CDR2 SAAADI. The CDR3 runs 15 residues. V dropped 6 bases and J dropped 0 bases, with 15 bases sitting between them. The CDR3 spells CASSLSAGLSYEQYF. In nucleotides, the CDR3 is TGCGCCAGCAGCCTCAGCGCGGGACTCTCCTACGAGCAGTACTTC.

The chain uses TRBV18 and TRBJ2-4; 12 nucleotides match TRBD1. The J segment lost 6 bases and the V segment lost 3 bases, leaving 3 bases of the junction unmatched. From germline, CDR1 is KGHSH and CDR2 LQKENI. The CDR3 loop spans 15 amino acids. The DNA of the CDR3 is TGTGCCAGCTCACCGGGACAGGGGGCAGGAAACATTCAGTACTTC. Its translation: CASSPGQGAGNIQYF. Full variable domain (outside the CDR3, taken from reference TRBV18 and TRBJ2-4): NAGVMQNPRHLVRRRGQEARLRCSPMKGHSHVYWYRQLPEEGLKFMVYLQKENIIDESGMPKERFSAEFPKEGPSILRIQQVVRGDSAAYFCASSPGQGAGNIQYFGAGTRLSVL.

The sample holds one count of this clone. V gene TRBV7-2 combines with J gene TRBJ2-7, with no clear D. Germline CDR1 is SGHTA and CDR2 is FQGNSA. This CDR3 has 16 residues. The germline V and J ends were trimmed by 5 bases and 3 bases, with 20 bases remaining between them. The CDR3 region is CASSILAGFYFYEQYF. Written as DNA, the CDR3 is TGTGCCAGCAGCATCCTGGCCGGGTTCTATTTCTACGAGCAGTACTTC.

The V and J genes are TRBV3-1 (or the pseudogene TRBV3-2) and TRBJ2-5, with TRBD2 as a possible D gene (6 bases). Between the trimmed V and J ends, which lost 0 bases and 1 base, there was a span of 9 bases. Germline V CDR1 and CDR2: LGHDT, YNNKEL (reference sequence). The CDR3 length is 15 residues. This chain's CDR3 is CASSQELRGQETQYF. The CDR3 DNA sequence: TGTGCCAGCAGCCAAGAGTTGCGGGGCCAAGAGACCCAGTACTTC.

CDR3 nucleotide sequence: TGTGCCAGCAGTAACTATGAGCAGTTCTTC. Translation gives CASSNYEQFF. The rearrangement uses TRBV7-9 and TRBJ2-1; no reliable D call. Trimming shortened V by 6 bases and J by 8 bases, and 5 bases separated the two germline ends. Germline V CDR1 and CDR2: SEHNR, FQNEAQ (reference sequence). This CDR3 has 10 residues.

V and J are TRBV18 and TRBJ1-1, with 9 nucleotides matching TRBD1. Germline V gene lookup returns CDR1 KGHSH and CDR2 LQKENI. The CDR3 is made up of 17 amino acids. Trimming took 3 bases from V and 4 from J; bases not matched to a gene: 12. CDR3 in amino acids: CASSPTHRGRGSTEAFF. In nucleotides, the CDR3 is TGTGCCAGCTCACCGACCCACAGGGGGCGCGGGAGCACTGAAGCTTTCTTT. The whole variable domain, remainder taken from reference TRBV18 and TRBJ1-1, is NAGVMQNPRHLVRRRGQEARLRCSPMKGHSHVYWYRQLPEEGLKFMVYLQKENIIDESGMPKERFSAEFPKEGPSILRIQQVVRGDSAAYFCASSPTHRGRGSTEAFFGQGTRLTVV.

This chain connects TRBV5-8 to TRBJ2-3; weak D call: TRBD1 (6 bases). V was trimmed by 1 base and J by 4 bases, leaving 10 bases between them. From germline, CDR1 is SGHTS and CDR2 YDEGEE. The CDR3 runs 14 residues. The CDR3 DNA reads as TGTGCCAGCAGCTTGTTCCAGGGGCCAGATACGCAGTATTTT. Translated, it gives CASSLFQGPDTQYF.

V usage is TRBV27 and J usage is TRBJ2-2; 7 positions agree with TRBD1. This CDR3 contains 17 residues. Looked up from germline, CDR1 is MNHEY and CDR2 is SMNVEV (reference sequence). V was clipped by 1 base and J by 5 bases; unmatched bases: 10. DNA for the CDR3: TGTGCCAGCAGTTTATTAAGGGGGCAAATCGGTACCGGGGAGCTGTTTTTT. Its protein product is CASSLLRGQIGTGELFF.

This sequence joins TRBV5-1 and TRBJ1-1, with 10 bases fitting TRBD1. Germline values: CDR1 SGHRS, CDR2 YFSETQ. Losses at the gene ends were 3 bases for V and 6 bases for J; bases not matched to a gene: 8. The CDR3 has 15 amino acids. The DNA for the CDR3 is TGCGCCAGCAGCTCTGACAGGGGGCGATACGCTGAAGCTTTCTTT. Translated, it gives CASSSDRGRYAEAFF.

The genes are TRBV10-1 and TRBJ2-2, with TRBD2 matching 7 bases. After removal of 2 bases from V and 5 bases from J, the junction contained 5 bases not matched to a gene. The CDR3 spans 15 residues. Per germline, CDR1 WNHNN and CDR2 SYGVQD (reference sequence). CDR3 nucleotide sequence: TGCGCCAGCAGTGAGGGGGGGGATGGGACCGGGGAGCTGTTTTTT. Translated: CASSEGGDGTGELFF.

V usage is TRBV30 and J usage is TRBJ1-1, with TRBD1 identical over 7 bases. Per germline, CDR1 GTSNPN and CDR2 SVGIG (reference sequence). J was trimmed by 4 bases and V by 1 base; bases with no gene match: 6. The CDR3 loop spans 14 amino acids. The CDR3 DNA is TGTGCCTGGAGTGGCCAGGGGGGAGGCACTGAAGCTTTCTTT. Translating it yields CAWSGQGGGTEAFF.

The chain carries TRBV11-1 and TRBJ2-2; 8 bases line up with TRBD1. Per the germline V gene, CDR1 is SGHAT and CDR2 is FQDESV (reference sequence). The CDR3 covers 16 residues. Trimming cost V 6 bases and J 3 bases; bases outside gene matches: 9. Here the CDR3 DNA reads TGTGCCAGCAGTCGGACAGGGAGGTTTGACACCGGGGAGCTGTTTTTT. As protein: CASSRTGRFDTGELFF. The whole variable domain, filled in from reference TRBV11-1 and TRBJ2-2, reads EAEVAQSPRYKITEKSQAVAFWCDPISGHATLYWYRQILGQGPELLVQFQDESVVDDSQLPKDRFSAERLKGVDSTLKIQPAELGDSAMYLCASSRTGRFDTGELFFGEGSRLTVL.

This clone appeared a single time. The chain is built from TRBV20-1 and TRBJ1-1; D is unresolved. V was cut by 0 bases and J by 5 bases, with 4 bases left in between. The CDR3 totals 11 residues. Germline loops: CDR1 DFQATT, CDR2 SNEGSKA (reference sequence). CDR3 region: CSARDHTEAFF. The CDR3 DNA reads as TGCAGTGCTAGAGATCATACTGAAGCTTTCTTT.

The chain combines TRBV6-2 or TRBV6-3 with TRBJ2-3; maybe TRBD2 (6 bases). Germline-derived CDR1 and CDR2 are MNHEY and SVGEGT. Trimming removed 0 bases at V and 1 base at J, with 11 bases between. The CDR3 has 16 amino acids. CDR3 nucleotide sequence: TGTGCCAGCAGTTACTCTCGGAGGGGCCGCACAGATACGCAGTATTTT. Translated: CASSYSRRGRTDTQYF.

V usage is TRBV19 and J usage is TRBJ2-5; D uncertain. CDR1 is LNHDA and CDR2 is SQIVND in the germline V gene (reference sequence). This CDR3 region has 15 residues. With 1 base removed from V and 5 bases from J, the gap between germline ends came to 14 bases. The CDR3 nucleotides read TGTGCCAGTAGTATAGTCCTAGTTGGCAGTGAGACCCAGTACTTC. This encodes CASSIVLVGSETQYF.

This chain connects TRBV9 to TRBJ2-2; 9 bases agree with TRBD2. Germline CDR1 is SGDLS and CDR2 is YYNGEE. V lost 3 bases to trimming and J lost 2 bases; unmatched junction nucleotides: 2. CDR3 length: 15 amino acids. The CDR3 region is CASSGSGGNTGELFF. The CDR3 coding sequence is TGTGCCAGCAGCGGTAGCGGGGGTAACACCGGGGAGCTGTTTTTT.

The chain couples TRBV28 to TRBJ1-4, with D possibly being TRBD1 (5 bases). Trimming took 7 bases from V and 5 from J, leaving 20 bases between them. From germline, CDR1 is MDHEN and CDR2 SYDVKM. The CDR3 length is 16 residues. The CDR3 reads CASTPGGGPSNEKLFF. The CDR3 nucleotides read TGTGCCAGCACCCCCGGCGGGGGTCCCTCAAATGAAAAACTGTTTTTT.

V usage is TRBV24-1 and J usage is TRBJ2-7, with a possible D match to TRBD1 (6 bases). Trimming took off 3 bases at V and 4 bases at J, with 12 bases between the two ends. This CDR3 region has 14 residues. Germline assignment: CDR1 KGHDR and CDR2 SFDVKD. The CDR3 loop is CATSDPGTSYEQYF. CDR3 bases: TGTGCCACCAGTGATCCCGGGACAAGTTACGAGCAGTACTTC.

The chain uses TRBV3-1 (or the pseudogene TRBV3-2) and TRBJ2-1, with D maybe TRBD1 (5 bases). The CDR3 runs 13 residues. Looked up from germline, CDR1 is LGHDT and CDR2 is YNNKEL (reference sequence). The V end was cut by 4 bases, the J end by 7 bases, with 11 bases between. The CDR3 region has the DNA TGTGCCAGCAGCCGGGGCTTGGGTAATGAGCAGTTCTTC. Its protein is CASSRGLGNEQFF.

The genes are TRBV6-5 and TRBJ2-5; 7 bases fit TRBD2. Per germline, CDR1 MNHEY and CDR2 SVGAGI. The CDR3 extends over 13 amino acids. Trimming cost V 5 bases and J 6 bases; bases outside gene matches: 6. CDR3 coding DNA: TGTGCCAGCAGTCGCCTAGCGGCGAAGACCCAGTACTTC. Translation: CASSRLAAKTQYF.

The V and J genes are TRBV30 and TRBJ1-1; D unresolved. V lost 0 bases, J lost 4 bases, and 9 bases lay in between. From germline, CDR1 is GTSNPN and CDR2 SVGIG (reference sequence). This CDR3 spans 13 amino acids. The CDR3 here is CAWSVFSGTEAFF. Written as DNA, the CDR3 is TGTGCCTGGAGTGTATTTTCGGGCACTGAAGCTTTCTTT.

The CDR3 DNA follows: TGTGCCAGCAGTTCCCTCCAGGGTTGGCAGTACGTC. Protein product: CASSSLQGWQYV. This chain joins TRBV28 and TRBJ2-7; maybe TRBD1 (5 bases). Germline V gives CDR1 MDHEN, CDR2 SYDVKM. V was clipped by 4 bases and J by 9 bases, with 13 bases between them. The CDR3 length is 12 residues.